Listed below are T cell receptor beta chains from one sample, sequenced in a study of blood T cell repertoires in COVID-19. Measured with immunoSEQ multiplex PCR; TCRdb has only the in-frame clones, and not every one. The table lists around 84,000 clones, around 80% of them singletons. Sequencing used peripheral blood. The receptors come from a man older than 75 with active or convalescent COVID-19. Each CDR3 is given with its conserved first and last residue. D genes are given only for firm matches. The listing skips clone size in some rows; elsewhere it reads once, few, many or a size class.

TRBJ1-2,TRBV6-5,NA,TRBD1,TGTGCCAGCAGGACCGGGACAGCGTATGGCTACACCTTC,CASRTGTAYGYTF
TRBJ2-5,TRBV18,NA,TRBD1,TGTGCCAGCTCACCCGCAGGGGGAGAGACCCAGTACTTC,CASSPAGGETQYF
TRBJ2-1,TRBV3-1/TRBV3-2,once,NA,TGTGCCAGCACCACGACAGGCATCCACAATGAGCAGTTCTTC,CASTTTGIHNEQFF
TRBJ2-7,TRBV30,NA,NA,TGTGCCTGGGGGGGGGTCGACAGGCCCAACTTCGACGAGCAGTACTTC,CAWGGVDRPNFDEQYF
TRBJ1-4,TRBV6-5,NA,TRBD1,TGTGCCAGCAAGAATATGGACAGGGTGCTTGGAAAACTGTTTTTT,CASKNMDRVLGKLFF
TRBJ2-7,TRBV24-1,NA,TRBD2,TGTGCCACCAGTGAGAGCGGGAGGGCGGTCGGCGAGCAGTACTTC,CATSESGRAVGEQYF
TRBJ1-1,TRBV9,NA,TRBD1,TGTGCCAGCAGTGACGGAGACAGGGTGTGGACTGAAGCTTTCTTT,CASSDGDRVWTEAFF
TRBJ2-5,TRBV2,NA,NA,TGTGCCAGCAGTGAACCGACAGGTGGCCTAAGGGAGACCCAGTACTTC,CASSEPTGGLRETQYF
TRBJ1-4,TRBV3-1/TRBV3-2,NA,NA,TGTGCCAGCAGCCAAGCCTGGGCAGGGTATGAAAAACTGTTTTTT,CASSQAWAGYEKLFF
TRBJ1-4,TRBV3-1/TRBV3-2,NA,TRBD1,TGTGCCAGCAGTCGACAGGGAACTAATGAAAAACTGTTTTTT,CASSRQGTNEKLFF
TRBJ2-7,TRBV6-6,once,TRBD2,TGTGCCAGCAGTTCACCAGGACTAGCCGCCTACGAGCAGTACTTC,CASSSPGLAAYEQYF
TRBJ2-2,TRBV29-1,NA,TRBD2,TGCAGCGTTATGACGGGACTAGCGGGAGTCGGCGGGGAGCTGTTTTTT,CSVMTGLAGVGGELFF
TRBJ1-6,TRBV5-6,NA,NA,TGTGCCAGCAGCCGGACAGACTATAATTCACCCCTCCACTTT,CASSRTDYNSPLHF
TRBJ1-2,TRBV25-1,NA,TRBD1,TGTGCCAGCAGTGACTCGACAGGGACCAACTATGGCTACACCTTC,CASSDSTGTNYGYTF
TRBJ1-4,TRBV2,NA,NA,TGTGCCAGCAGCACCTGGGGGGGGGCTAATGAAAAACTGTTTTTT,CASSTWGGANEKLFF
TRBJ1-5,TRBV19,few,TRBD1,TGTGCCAGTAGTAACCTTCGGGACAGGGGGCTCCCAAATCAGCCCCAGCATTTT,CASSNLRDRGLPNQPQHF
TRBJ2-1,TRBV7-8,NA,TRBD1,TGTGCCAGCAACTACAGGGGGCAATACAATGAGCAGTTCTTC,CASNYRGQYNEQFF
TRBJ2-3,TRBV3-1/TRBV3-2,NA,TRBD2,TGTGCCAGCAGCCCCCGAGGACTAGCGGGGGGCACAGATACGCAGTATTTT,CASSPRGLAGGTDTQYF
TRBJ1-3,TRBV3-1/TRBV3-2,NA,TRBD1,TGTGCCAGCAGCCAAGCCCTCGACAGGGCCTCTGGAAACACCATATATTTT,CASSQALDRASGNTIYF
TRBJ2-7,TRBV30,NA,TRBD1,TGTGCCTGGAGTAGGGGGACAGGGGACCCGAGCTCCTACGAGCAGTACTTC,CAWSRGTGDPSSYEQYF
TRBJ1-3,TRBV9,NA,TRBD1,TGTGCCAGCAGCGTAGGTACAGGGGTAGGAAACACCATATATTTT,CASSVGTGVGNTIYF
TRBJ2-2,TRBV14,NA,NA,TGTGCCAGCAGCCACGGGCAGGGCATCACCGGGGAGCTGTTTTTT,CASSHGQGITGELFF
TRBJ1-1,TRBV28,NA,TRBD1,TGTGCCAGCAGTCACCGACAGGGGGTAACACTGAAAGCTTTCTTT,CASSHRQGVTLKAFF
TRBJ2-7,TRBV6-2/TRBV6-3,NA,TRBD2,TGTGCCAGCAGTAGCGGGACTAGGGGGTTGTACGAGCAGTACTTC,CASSSGTRGLYEQYF
TRBJ1-1,TRBV5-1,NA,NA,TGCGCCAGCAGCTTGAGTACATTGAACACTGAAGCTTTCTTT,CASSLSTLNTEAFF
TRBJ2-2,TRBV3-1/TRBV3-2,NA,NA,TGTGCCAGCAGCCAAGGGCAGAACACCGGGGAGCTGTTTTTT,CASSQGQNTGELFF
TRBJ1-4,TRBV7-2,NA,NA,TGTGCCAGCAGCTTTGTTCATAATGAAAAACTGTTTTTT,CASSFVHNEKLFF
TRBJ2-2,TRBV30,few,NA,TGTGCCTGGAGGAGGGGACAACCGAACACCGGGGAGCTGTTTTTT,CAWRRGQPNTGELFF
TRBJ2-7,TRBV7-9,NA,TRBD1,TGTGCCAGCAGCTTAGGGACAGGGAAGTACGAGCAGTACTTC,CASSLGTGKYEQYF
TRBJ1-1,TRBV4-1,few,TRBD1,TGCGCCAGCAGCCACCCCGGGACAGGGAGAGAAGCTTTCTTT,CASSHPGTGREAFF
TRBJ2-2,TRBV7-2,NA,NA,TGTGCCAGCAGCTTACGGGGGTGGGGCACCGGGGAGCTGTTTTTT,CASSLRGWGTGELFF
TRBJ2-4,TRBV23-1,NA,TRBD1,TGCGCCAGCAGTCAATTCGGCAGGGGGCGAGACATTCAGTACTTC,CASSQFGRGRDIQYF
TRBJ2-3,TRBV7-6,NA,NA,TGTGCCAGCAGCTGGACTCCGGACACAGATACGCAGTATTTT,CASSWTPDTDTQYF
TRBJ2-3,TRBV7-7,once,TRBD2,TGTGCCAGCAGCTTAGACTCGGGGGGGGGCACAGATACGCAGTATTTT,CASSLDSGGGTDTQYF
TRBJ2-1,TRBV5-1,few,TRBD2,TGCGCCAGCAGCCCCGGGGGGATACGGGAACGGCAGTTCTTC,CASSPGGIRERQFF
TRBJ2-5,TRBV11-2,NA,NA,TGTGCCAGCAGCTCCCTATCGACGGGGAAACAAGAGACCCAGTACTTC,CASSSLSTGKQETQYF
TRBJ1-2,TRBV10-3,NA,NA,TGTGCCATCAAGAACGAAGAGGACAGAACCTATGGCTACACCTTC,CAIKNEEDRTYGYTF
TRBJ1-1,TRBV28,NA,TRBD1,TGTGCCAGCAGTTCCGGGACAGGGGTAATGAACACTGAAGCTTTCTTT,CASSSGTGVMNTEAFF
TRBJ2-3,TRBV6-2/TRBV6-3,NA,TRBD2,TGTGCCAGCAGTGACAGACTAGCGGTCTACACAGATACGCAGTATTTT,CASSDRLAVYTDTQYF
TRBJ1-2,TRBV5-4,NA,NA,TGTGCCAGCAGTCCCCAGACAGGAGTCTATGGCTACACCTTC,CASSPQTGVYGYTF
TRBJ2-3,TRBV6-2/TRBV6-3,NA,TRBD2,TGTGCCAGCAGTTCCTCCGGGACTAGCGGGAGCGCAGATACGCAGTATTTT,CASSSSGTSGSADTQYF